The entry below describes one T cell receptor beta chain. This clonotype has a handful of counts. What antigen it recognizes has not been identified. Per-base quality was not reported, and no clone a single base away is much larger than it. Set within a cohort of healthcare workers in London, UK, this nested case-control study involved weekly PCR testing of nasopharyngeal swabs along with blood sampling. Healthcare workers were enrolled in the week of the UK lockdown, from 23 to 31 March 2020, and were followed every week for up to roughly 15 weeks. The data were taken from a study of early T cells in non-severe SARS-CoV-2 infection (dated by TCRdb to the early 2020s). Regarding the research as a whole: TCR sequencing used bulk RNA from unsorted whole blood, so alpha and beta chains could not be paired.

Broad study findings and their caveats: VDJdb matching was skewed toward anti-spike CD8 responses and likely underestimated virus-specific expansions by missing private and CD4 specificities.

From cysteine to phenylalanine, the CDR3 is 15 amino acids long. The DNA shown is the 45-base CDR3, in frame from base 1. As encoded in the germline V gene (reference sequence), CDR1 is MNHNY while CDR2 is SVGAGI. Relative to germline, V is missing 5 bases and J is missing 2 bases, with 5 bases of the junction outside any gene match. The receptor library was made with 5' RACE. TCRdb names NextSeq 500 as the instrument used. Unique molecular identifiers were attached to individual cDNA molecules in the TCR library protocol so that sequencing error and PCR bias could be corrected. Both TCR alpha and beta chains were sequenced, and tight co-correlation was observed between alpha and beta sequence abundances in each sample. Per the original workflow: Decombinator V4 was used to perform V gene, J gene and CDR3 annotation of TCR sequences. TCRs were defined as expanded if a significant change between any two time points was detected under a Poisson model with p below 0.0001. TCR abundances were normalised to the total number of TCRs sequenced per sample and were expressed as counts per million. MAIT TCRs were defined by TRAV1-2 paired with TRAJ12, TRAJ20 or TRAJ33, and iNKT TCRs by TRAV10 paired with TRAJ18. A search of VDJdb, accessed on 1 November 2021, was run for TCRs annotated to CMV, EBV and SARS-CoV-2, with TCRs annotated for multiple antigens excluded. Clones were called with MiXCR by TCRdb after fastp trimmed the public reads at Q25, and only in-frame beta chains were retained. Duplicate CDR3 protein sequences are folded into a single record with the most common DNA and genes. TCRdb, rather than the study authors, made the V and J calls. This sample gives around 60,000 distinct CDR3 sequences in total; roughly 10% of them show up just once. Less than 3.5% of the sample belongs to the ten largest clones.

The V and J segments used are TRBV6-6 and TRBJ2-3; the central 9 bases match TRBD2. This specimen consisted of whole blood, obtained at baseline. The receptor comes from an adult who was a healthcare worker with PCR-confirmed SARS-CoV-2 infection or an uninfected control (not recorded which). The CDR3 protein: CASSRAGGLTDTQYF. The sequenced DNA: TGTGCCAGCAGTAGAGCGGGGGGCCTCACAGATACGCAGTATTTT.